This paragraph reports one TCR beta chain. Antigen unknown. The record originates from a study of CXCR3-negative and CXCR3-positive naive CD8 T cells. Preparation of TRB cDNA libraries relied on 5' RACE carrying UMI labels. TCRdb reworked the 5' RACE reads into one entry per CDR3 protein, no DNA. Its table records about 3,900 distinct CDR3 sequences. Naive cells were sorted as CD45RO-, CCR7+, CD27+ and CD95-. Broader study findings: CXCR3-expressing naive cells carried TRB CDR3s more hydrophobic than those of CXCR3-negative naive cells.

The TCR originated in a human donor in good health. Some clones in this sample may be carry-over from other donors' samples. The sample consisted of naive CXCR3- CD8+ T cells from blood. Regarding subset: CD45RO-CCR7+CD27+CD95- naive CD8+ T cells lacking CXCR3 (TNR3-).

The CDR3 protein is CASSSGLAGATDTQYF. V and J are TRBV2 and TRBJ2-3; without DNA, the TCRdb call of TRBD2 cannot be checked. Germline V gene sequence: CDR1 SNHLY, CDR2 FYNNEI. This CDR3 is built from 16 residues.